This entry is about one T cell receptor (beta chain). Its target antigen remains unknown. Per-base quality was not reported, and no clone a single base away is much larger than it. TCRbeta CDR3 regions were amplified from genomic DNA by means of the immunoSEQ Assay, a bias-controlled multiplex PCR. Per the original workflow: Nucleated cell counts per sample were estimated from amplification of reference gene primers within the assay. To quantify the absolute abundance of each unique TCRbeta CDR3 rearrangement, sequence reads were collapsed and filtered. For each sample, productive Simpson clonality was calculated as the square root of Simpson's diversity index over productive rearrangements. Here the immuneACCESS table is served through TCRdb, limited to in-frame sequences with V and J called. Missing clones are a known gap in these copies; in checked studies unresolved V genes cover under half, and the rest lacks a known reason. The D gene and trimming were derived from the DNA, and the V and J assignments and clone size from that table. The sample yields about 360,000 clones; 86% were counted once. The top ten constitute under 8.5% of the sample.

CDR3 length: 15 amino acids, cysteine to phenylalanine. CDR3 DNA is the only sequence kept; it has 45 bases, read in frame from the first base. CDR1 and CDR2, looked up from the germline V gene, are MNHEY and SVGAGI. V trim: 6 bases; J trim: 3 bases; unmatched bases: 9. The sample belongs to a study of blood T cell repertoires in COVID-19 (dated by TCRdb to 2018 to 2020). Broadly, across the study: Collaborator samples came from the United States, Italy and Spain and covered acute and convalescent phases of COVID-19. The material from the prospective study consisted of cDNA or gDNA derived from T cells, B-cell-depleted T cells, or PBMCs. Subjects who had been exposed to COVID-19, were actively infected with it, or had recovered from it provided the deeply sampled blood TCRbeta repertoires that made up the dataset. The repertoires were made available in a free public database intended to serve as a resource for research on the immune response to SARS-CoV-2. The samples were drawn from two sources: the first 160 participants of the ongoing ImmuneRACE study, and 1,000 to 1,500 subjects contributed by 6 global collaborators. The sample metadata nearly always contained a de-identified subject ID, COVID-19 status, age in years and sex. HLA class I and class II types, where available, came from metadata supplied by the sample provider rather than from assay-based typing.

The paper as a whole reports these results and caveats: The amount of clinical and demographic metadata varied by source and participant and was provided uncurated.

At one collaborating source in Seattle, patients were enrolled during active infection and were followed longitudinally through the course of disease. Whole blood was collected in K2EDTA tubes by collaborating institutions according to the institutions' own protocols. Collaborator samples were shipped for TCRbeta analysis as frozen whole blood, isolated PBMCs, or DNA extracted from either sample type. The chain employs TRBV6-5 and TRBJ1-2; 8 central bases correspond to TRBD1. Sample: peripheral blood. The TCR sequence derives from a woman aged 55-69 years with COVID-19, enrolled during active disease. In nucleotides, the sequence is TGTGCCAGCAGCCCGGACAGGGCCGAATACTATGGCTACACCTTC. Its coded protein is CASSPDRAEYYGYTF.